This paragraph reports one T cell receptor beta chain. This sample is part of a study of blood T cell repertoires in COVID-19. Whole-study context: Whether acute or convalescent, the COVID-19 samples came from the United States, Italy and Spain. The analysed material was cDNA or gDNA that came from T cells, B-cell-depleted T cells, or PBMCs.

How the authors handled the data: Amplifying reference gene primers gave estimates of nucleated cell counts. Some clones are missing from TCRdb's copy, which holds only in-frame ones; the method was immunoSEQ multiplex PCR. V and J calls and clone size are given by that table; D and trimming were obtained from the DNA. This table has some 70,000 clones, about 86% appearing once. The CDR3 has 14 amino acids. Trimming pared 1 base from V and 5 bases from J, leaving 8 bases between. Germline V lookup: CDR1 SGHNT, CDR2 YENEEA. The clonotype comes from a man between 45 and 60 years old with active COVID-19. The sequencing sample was made of peripheral blood. This chain joins TRBV11-3 and TRBJ1-4, with D hard to call. The CDR3 nucleotides read TGTGCCAGCAGCTTAGGCGATGTGAATGAAAAACTGTTTTTT. Translating gives CASSLGDVNEKLFF.